These T cell receptor beta chains were read from a single sample in a study of control samples from healthy donors and cancer patients. The method was immunoSEQ multiplex PCR; TCRdb's version includes in-frame clones alone and lacks a portion of them. The table has some 14,000 clones, roughly 77% seen once. Sequencing input: formalin-fixed, paraffin-embedded tissue. All receptors come from a female donor with lung cancer. CDR3s include the opening cysteine and the closing phenylalanine or tryptophan. The order of the fields is J gene, V gene, D gene, clone size, CDR3 DNA, CDR3 protein. A D gene is named only where the DNA matches it firmly. Rows give clone size only sometimes, using once, few, many, or a class for an expanded clone.

j_call: TRBJ1-2
v_call: TRBV5-1
d_call: NA
clone_size: NA
cdr3_nt: TGCGCCAGCAGCTTGGATGGTCAGCCTAACTATGGCTACACCTTC
cdr3_aa: CASSLDGQPNYGYTF

j_call: TRBJ1-4
v_call: TRBV25-1
d_call: NA
clone_size: NA
cdr3_nt: TGTGCCAGCAGACAAACAGGGAATAATGAAAAACTGTTTTTT
cdr3_aa: CASRQTGNNEKLFF

j_call: TRBJ2-1
v_call: TRBV5-1
d_call: NA
clone_size: NA
cdr3_nt: TGCGCCAGCAGCTTGGGCCACAATGAGCAGTTCTTC
cdr3_aa: CASSLGHNEQFF

j_call: TRBJ2-1
v_call: TRBV27
d_call: NA
clone_size: NA
cdr3_nt: TGTGCCAGCAGTTTAGGGCAGAACCGCTACAATGAGCAGTTCTTC
cdr3_aa: CASSLGQNRYNEQFF

j_call: TRBJ2-2
v_call: TRBV7-8
d_call: TRBD1
clone_size: NA
cdr3_nt: TGTGCCAGCAGCTTATCCCCAGGGGGCAACACCGGGGAGCTGTTTTTT
cdr3_aa: CASSLSPGGNTGELFF

j_call: TRBJ2-7
v_call: TRBV4-1
d_call: NA
clone_size: NA
cdr3_nt: TGCGCCAGCAGCGTGGACGTGGGAGAGATCGGGTACGAGCAGTACTTC
cdr3_aa: CASSVDVGEIGYEQYF

j_call: TRBJ1-2
v_call: TRBV7-9
d_call: NA
clone_size: NA
cdr3_nt: TGTGCCAGCAGCTTAGCGATGGATTTCCCAAACTATGGCTACACCTTC
cdr3_aa: CASSLAMDFPNYGYTF

j_call: TRBJ2-7
v_call: TRBV14
d_call: TRBD2
clone_size: few
cdr3_nt: TGTGCCAGCAGCCAGTGGACTAGCTCAGAGCAGTACTTC
cdr3_aa: CASSQWTSSEQYF

j_call: TRBJ2-1
v_call: TRBV10-1
d_call: TRBD2
clone_size: NA
cdr3_nt: TGCGCCAGCAGTGCTAGCGGAACAAGCTCCTACAATGAGCAGTTCTTC
cdr3_aa: CASSASGTSSYNEQFF

j_call: TRBJ1-1
v_call: TRBV9
d_call: NA
clone_size: few
cdr3_nt: TGTGCCAGCAGCTACTTGGGATTGGGCACTGAAGCTTTCTTT
cdr3_aa: CASSYLGLGTEAFF

j_call: TRBJ2-2
v_call: TRBV4-3
d_call: NA
clone_size: NA
cdr3_nt: TGCGCCAGCAGCCAACGTTACACCGGGGAGCTGTTTTTT
cdr3_aa: CASSQRYTGELFF

j_call: TRBJ2-2
v_call: TRBV5-4
d_call: NA
clone_size: once
cdr3_nt: TGTGCCAGCAGCTTTGCAGGGCCCGGGGAGCTGTTTTTT
cdr3_aa: CASSFAGPGELFF

j_call: TRBJ1-2
v_call: TRBV5-6
d_call: TRBD1
clone_size: once
cdr3_nt: TGTGTCAGCAGCTTAGTAACAGGGGAAATGGATGGCTACACCTTC
cdr3_aa: CVSSLVTGEMDGYTF

j_call: TRBJ1-4
v_call: TRBV5-1
d_call: NA
clone_size: NA
cdr3_nt: TGCGCCAGCAGCTTCGGGCGGGAGACAACTAATGAAAAACTGTTTTTT
cdr3_aa: CASSFGRETTNEKLFF

j_call: TRBJ1-3
v_call: TRBV3-1/TRBV3-2
d_call: NA
clone_size: NA
cdr3_nt: TGTGCCAGCAGCCGGAACTCTGGAAACACCATATATTTT
cdr3_aa: CASSRNSGNTIYF

j_call: TRBJ2-5
v_call: TRBV14
d_call: TRBD2
clone_size: medium-sized
cdr3_nt: TGTGCCAGCAGCCCCCGGGGGGTGCTCGTGTACCAAGAGACCCAGTACTTC
cdr3_aa: CASSPRGVLVYQETQYF

j_call: TRBJ1-4
v_call: TRBV18
d_call: NA
clone_size: few
cdr3_nt: TGTGCCAGCTCACCAGCGGAGAAGCGTGAAAAACTGTTTTTT
cdr3_aa: CASSPAEKREKLFF

j_call: TRBJ2-1
v_call: TRBV7-8
d_call: TRBD1
clone_size: NA
cdr3_nt: TGTGCCAGCAGCCGACAGGGGAAGCACAATGAGCAGTTCTTC
cdr3_aa: CASSRQGKHNEQFF

j_call: TRBJ1-1
v_call: TRBV4-3
d_call: NA
clone_size: NA
cdr3_nt: TGCGCCAGCAGCCAAGAGAACAGGGCTACTGAAGCTTTCTTT
cdr3_aa: CASSQENRATEAFF

j_call: TRBJ1-4
v_call: TRBV4-1
d_call: NA
clone_size: few
cdr3_nt: TGCGCCAGCAGCCAAGAGGACGGCATAAGACTGTTTTTT
cdr3_aa: CASSQEDGIRLFF

j_call: TRBJ2-5
v_call: TRBV9
d_call: NA
clone_size: NA
cdr3_nt: TGTGCCAGCAGCGATTATAGCGGAAGTGGAGAGACCCAGTACTTC
cdr3_aa: CASSDYSGSGETQYF

j_call: TRBJ1-1
v_call: TRBV6-5
d_call: NA
clone_size: NA
cdr3_nt: TGTGCCAGCAGTTACCCAGGGGTTAGGGGGGACACTGAAGCTTTCTTT
cdr3_aa: CASSYPGVRGDTEAFF

j_call: TRBJ1-6
v_call: TRBV18
d_call: NA
clone_size: once
cdr3_nt: TGTGCCAGCTCATCCACAGGGTCCGACTATAATTCACCCCTCCACTTT
cdr3_aa: CASSSTGSDYNSPLHF

j_call: TRBJ1-1
v_call: TRBV7-9
d_call: TRBD1
clone_size: NA
cdr3_nt: TGTGCCAGCAGCTTAGTCCAGGGGGCCTATAACACTGAAGCTTTCTTT
cdr3_aa: CASSLVQGAYNTEAFF

j_call: TRBJ1-3
v_call: TRBV7-9
d_call: TRBD1
clone_size: NA
cdr3_nt: TGTGCCAGCACCGACAGGGGAGCATCTGGAAACACCATATATTTT
cdr3_aa: CASTDRGASGNTIYF

j_call: TRBJ2-1
v_call: TRBV7-9
d_call: TRBD1
clone_size: medium-sized
cdr3_nt: TGTGCCAGCGGCCGGGACAGGGCGTACAATGAGCAGTTCTTC
cdr3_aa: CASGRDRAYNEQFF

j_call: TRBJ1-1
v_call: TRBV4-2
d_call: NA
clone_size: few
cdr3_nt: TGTGCCAGCAGCCAAGGGGTCTGGGCTTTCTTT
cdr3_aa: CASSQGVWAFF

j_call: TRBJ1-4
v_call: TRBV30
d_call: NA
clone_size: NA
cdr3_nt: TGTGCCTGGAGCGGGGGAAGGAATGAAAAACTGTTTTTT
cdr3_aa: CAWSGGRNEKLFF

j_call: TRBJ1-2
v_call: TRBV6-2/TRBV6-3
d_call: NA
clone_size: once
cdr3_nt: TGTGCCAGCAGTTACTCGACGGGGACCGTGTACACCTTC
cdr3_aa: CASSYSTGTVYTF

j_call: TRBJ1-4
v_call: TRBV19
d_call: NA
clone_size: NA
cdr3_nt: TGTGCCAGTAGTATGGAGGGTAACGAAAAACTGTTTTTT
cdr3_aa: CASSMEGNEKLFF

j_call: TRBJ2-1
v_call: TRBV6-6
d_call: TRBD1
clone_size: NA
cdr3_nt: TGTGCCAGCAGTTACGAAGACAGGGCGACGTTCTTC
cdr3_aa: CASSYEDRATFF

j_call: TRBJ1-5
v_call: TRBV18
d_call: NA
clone_size: NA
cdr3_nt: TGTGCCAGCTCCGCCTCAGGTCAGTCAAATCAGCCCCAGCATTTT
cdr3_aa: CASSASGQSNQPQHF

j_call: TRBJ2-7
v_call: TRBV7-9
d_call: NA
clone_size: few
cdr3_nt: TGTGCCAGCAGCTTCGGGGCCGCCTACGAGCAGTACTTC
cdr3_aa: CASSFGAAYEQYF

j_call: TRBJ2-1
v_call: TRBV12-3/TRBV12-4
d_call: TRBD2
clone_size: NA
cdr3_nt: TGTGCCAGCAGTCCTGAGAGCGGGAGACGACAGTTCTTC
cdr3_aa: CASSPESGRRQFF

j_call: TRBJ1-5
v_call: TRBV6-5
d_call: TRBD1
clone_size: NA
cdr3_nt: TGTGCCAGCAGTTTTCAGGGGGACGGCAATCAGCCCCAGCATTTT
cdr3_aa: CASSFQGDGNQPQHF

j_call: TRBJ2-7
v_call: TRBV7-2
d_call: NA
clone_size: NA
cdr3_nt: TGTGCCAGCAGCTTCCAGGGGGGCTACGAGCAGTACTTC
cdr3_aa: CASSFQGGYEQYF

j_call: TRBJ1-4
v_call: TRBV2
d_call: NA
clone_size: NA
cdr3_nt: TGTGCCAGCAAGGAGAGGGAGGTGAACGAAAAACTGTTTTTT
cdr3_aa: CASKEREVNEKLFF

j_call: TRBJ2-1
v_call: TRBV7-2
d_call: NA
clone_size: NA
cdr3_nt: TGTGCCAGCAGCCAATCAGCCAGCTCCTACAATGAGCAGTTCTTC
cdr3_aa: CASSQSASSYNEQFF

j_call: TRBJ2-7
v_call: TRBV27
d_call: TRBD1
clone_size: NA
cdr3_nt: TGTGCCAGCACCCCCGGGACAGGGGGCAGAGAGCAGTACTTC
cdr3_aa: CASTPGTGGREQYF

j_call: TRBJ2-3
v_call: TRBV6-2/TRBV6-3
d_call: NA
clone_size: NA
cdr3_nt: TGTGCCAGCAGTTTCGATACAGATACGCAGTATTTT
cdr3_aa: CASSFDTDTQYF

j_call: TRBJ1-5
v_call: TRBV24-1
d_call: TRBD1
clone_size: NA
cdr3_nt: TGTGCCACCCAAGGACAGGGGCTAGGTCAGCCCCAGCATTTT
cdr3_aa: CATQGQGLGQPQHF

j_call: TRBJ1-2
v_call: TRBV29-1
d_call: NA
clone_size: NA
cdr3_nt: TGCAGCGTTAAACCGGGGGGGTCCGGCTATGGCTACACCTTC
cdr3_aa: CSVKPGGSGYGYTF

j_call: TRBJ2-1
v_call: TRBV4-2
d_call: NA
clone_size: NA
cdr3_nt: TGTGCCAGCAGCCCCTTTGGGGGTAATGAGCAGTTCTTC
cdr3_aa: CASSPFGGNEQFF

j_call: TRBJ2-2
v_call: TRBV30
d_call: TRBD2
clone_size: few
cdr3_nt: TGTGCCTGGAGTCCGCTAGCGGGAGCGCCCGGGGAGCTGTTTTTT
cdr3_aa: CAWSPLAGAPGELFF

j_call: TRBJ1-5
v_call: TRBV6-2/TRBV6-3
d_call: NA
clone_size: NA
cdr3_nt: TGTGCCAGCAGTTACGGGCCTTTTAATCAGCCCCAGCATTTT
cdr3_aa: CASSYGPFNQPQHF

j_call: TRBJ2-5
v_call: TRBV3-1/TRBV3-2
d_call: NA
clone_size: once
cdr3_nt: TGTGCCAGCAGCCAATCTGGATTCCAAGAGACCCAGTACTTC
cdr3_aa: CASSQSGFQETQYF

j_call: TRBJ2-5
v_call: TRBV3-1/TRBV3-2
d_call: TRBD2
clone_size: NA
cdr3_nt: TGTGCCAGCAGTCCCTTGAGCGGGGCGATAGAGACCCAGTACTTC
cdr3_aa: CASSPLSGAIETQYF

j_call: TRBJ1-1
v_call: TRBV10-3
d_call: TRBD1
clone_size: NA
cdr3_nt: TGTGCCATATCTAGGACAGGGGGTCGAAGCCTCTTT
cdr3_aa: CAISRTGGRSLF

j_call: TRBJ1-1
v_call: TRBV18
d_call: NA
clone_size: NA
cdr3_nt: TGTGCCAGCTCAGAGTTGAGAACTGAAGCTTTCTTT
cdr3_aa: CASSELRTEAFF

j_call: TRBJ2-2
v_call: TRBV30
d_call: TRBD1
clone_size: NA
cdr3_nt: TGTGCCTGGAGGGGGGAACAGGGGTACACCGGGGAGCTGTTTTTT
cdr3_aa: CAWRGEQGYTGELFF

j_call: TRBJ1-4
v_call: TRBV5-1
d_call: NA
clone_size: NA
cdr3_nt: TGCGCCAGCAGCCCGGGGGGAGCGACTAATGAAAAACTGTTTTTT
cdr3_aa: CASSPGGATNEKLFF

j_call: TRBJ1-1
v_call: TRBV7-2
d_call: TRBD1
clone_size: NA
cdr3_nt: TGTGCCAGCAAACATTCTGGACAGGGGAGGGCCACTGAAGCTTTCTTT
cdr3_aa: CASKHSGQGRATEAFF

j_call: TRBJ2-3
v_call: TRBV7-9
d_call: TRBD2
clone_size: NA
cdr3_nt: TGTGCCAGCAGCAAGGGACTAGCGGGAGGCGGCACAGATACGCAGTATTTT
cdr3_aa: CASSKGLAGGGTDTQYF

j_call: TRBJ2-2
v_call: TRBV7-2
d_call: NA
clone_size: NA
cdr3_nt: TGTGCCAGCAAGAAAGGGGTGAACACCGGGGAGCTGTTTTTT
cdr3_aa: CASKKGVNTGELFF

j_call: TRBJ2-7
v_call: TRBV5-1
d_call: NA
clone_size: NA
cdr3_nt: TGCGCCAGCAGCTTGAGCACGACCTACGAGCAGTACTTC
cdr3_aa: CASSLSTTYEQYF

j_call: TRBJ2-1
v_call: TRBV11-3
d_call: NA
clone_size: NA
cdr3_nt: TGTGCCAGCAGCAAGGGCCCCAGTGAGCAGTTCTTC
cdr3_aa: CASSKGPSEQFF

j_call: TRBJ2-7
v_call: TRBV5-4
d_call: NA
clone_size: NA
cdr3_nt: TGTGCCAGCAGCTTGGAGGGTCCCTACGAGCAGTACTTC
cdr3_aa: CASSLEGPYEQYF

j_call: TRBJ2-7
v_call: TRBV12-5
d_call: NA
clone_size: NA
cdr3_nt: TGTGCTAGTGGTTTGGTACCCGAGCAGTACTTC
cdr3_aa: CASGLVPEQYF

j_call: TRBJ1-1
v_call: TRBV2
d_call: TRBD1
clone_size: NA
cdr3_nt: TGTGCCAGCAGGAGGGACAGGGAGAGTGAAGCTTTCTTT
cdr3_aa: CASRRDRESEAFF

j_call: TRBJ2-3
v_call: TRBV6-5
d_call: TRBD1
clone_size: NA
cdr3_nt: TGTGCCAGCATGCGACAGGGGGCAACAGATACGCAGTATTTT
cdr3_aa: CASMRQGATDTQYF